This TCR beta chain derives from a study of blood T cell repertoires in COVID-19. As for the study in general: Donors in the United States, Italy and Spain gave samples during acute or convalescent COVID-19. Sources were T cells, B-cell-depleted T cells, or PBMCs; the material itself was cDNA or gDNA.

It was during active infection that Seattle patients were enrolled and then longitudinally followed. Germline CDR1 reads MDHEN; CDR2 reads SYDVKM. The CDR3 has 12 amino acids. Trimming removed 0 bases at V and 6 bases at J, with 5 bases between. Per the original data handling: Using reference gene primer amplification, nucleated cell counts were estimated. Clones were read by immunoSEQ multiplex PCR, and TCRdb kept only the in-frame ones, dropping some. Clone size and V and J calls were adopted from that table, with D and trimming inferred from the DNA. The repertoire has 200,000 to 250,000 clones, around 83% of them found once; the top ten carry approximately 5%.

Sequencing was performed on peripheral blood. The gene calls are TRBV28 and TRBJ1-2; the D is unclear. The TCR was taken from an older woman with COVID-19, enrolled during active disease. In DNA, the CDR3 is TGTGCCAGCAGTTTATGGAGAAATGGCTACACCTTC. It is translated as CASSLWRNGYTF.